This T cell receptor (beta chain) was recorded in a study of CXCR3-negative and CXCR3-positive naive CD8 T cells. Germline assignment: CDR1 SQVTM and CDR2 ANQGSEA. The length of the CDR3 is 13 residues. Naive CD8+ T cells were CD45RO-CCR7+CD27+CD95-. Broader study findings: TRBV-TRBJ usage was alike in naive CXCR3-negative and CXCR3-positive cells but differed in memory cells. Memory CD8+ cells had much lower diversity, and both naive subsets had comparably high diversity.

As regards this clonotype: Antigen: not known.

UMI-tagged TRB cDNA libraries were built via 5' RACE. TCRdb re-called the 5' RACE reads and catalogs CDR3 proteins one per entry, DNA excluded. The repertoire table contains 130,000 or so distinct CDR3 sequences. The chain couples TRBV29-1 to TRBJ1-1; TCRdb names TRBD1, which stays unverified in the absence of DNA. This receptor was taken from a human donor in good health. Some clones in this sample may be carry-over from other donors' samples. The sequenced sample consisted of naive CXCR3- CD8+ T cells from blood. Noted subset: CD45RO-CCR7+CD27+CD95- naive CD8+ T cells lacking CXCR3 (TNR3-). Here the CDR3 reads CSVVGGSLVEAFF. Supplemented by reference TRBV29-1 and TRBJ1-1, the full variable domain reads SAVISQKPSRDICQRGTSLTIQCQVDSQVTMMFWYRQQPGQSLTLIATANQGSEATYESGFVIDKFPISRPNLTFSTLTVSNMSPEDSSIYLCSVVGGSLVEAFFGQGTRLTVV.